This is a list of T cell receptor beta chains from one sample in a study of shared clonotypes between healthy human individuals. TCRdb's table, derived via immunoSEQ multiplex PCR, lists solely in-frame clones and lacks some. This repertoire shows some 2 million clones, 85% to 95% found once; its top ten account for more than 0.1%. Sequenced: naive CD4+ T cells sorted from blood. Receptors were obtained from a man younger than 35 in good health. Each CDR3 is given with its conserved first and last residue. A D gene is named only where the DNA matches it firmly. Clone size is given for some rows only: seen once, a few or many times, or a class if the clone is expanded.

cdr3_length	d_call	clone_size	v_call	j_call	cdr3_aa	cdr3_nt
16	NA	NA	TRBV5-4	TRBJ2-3	CASSKKDEPFTDTQYF	TGTGCCAGCAGCAAAAAAGACGAGCCCTTCACAGATACGCAGTATTTT
15	NA	NA	TRBV19	TRBJ1-6	CASTPGPVHNSPLHF	TGTGCCAGTACCCCGGGGCCAGTTCATAATTCACCCCTCCACTTT
15	TRBD2	NA	TRBV6-5	TRBJ2-2	CASRASGRIAGELFF	TGTGCCAGCAGGGCTAGCGGGAGGATCGCCGGGGAGCTGTTTTTT
14	NA	NA	TRBV5-4	TRBJ2-1	CASRPSRIDNEQFF	TGTGCCAGCAGACCTAGCCGGATCGACAATGAGCAGTTCTTC
12	TRBD1	NA	TRBV30	TRBJ2-7	CARQGGAYEQYF	TGTGCCCGACAGGGGGGGGCCTACGAGCAGTACTTC
16	TRBD1	NA	TRBV18	TRBJ2-5	CASSPPGQGGQETQYF	TGTGCCAGCTCACCCCCGGGACAGGGAGGCCAAGAGACCCAGTACTTC
13	TRBD1	NA	TRBV10-1	TRBJ2-5	CASSDGTGETQYF	TGCGCCAGCAGCGATGGGACAGGGGAGACCCAGTACTTC
13	TRBD2	NA	TRBV6-6	TRBJ2-2	CASSLADTGELFF	TGTGCCAGCTCCCTAGCGGATACCGGGGAGCTGTTTTTT
13	NA	NA	TRBV6-1	TRBJ1-5	CASSEGANQPQHF	TGTGCCAGCAGTGAAGGGGCAAATCAGCCCCAGCATTTT
15	TRBD1	NA	TRBV18	TRBJ1-4	CASSPLGQGTEKLFF	TGTGCCAGCTCACCACTGGGACAGGGGACTGAAAAACTGTTTTTT
15	NA	NA	TRBV18	TRBJ1-5	CASSTGGPGNQPQHF	TGTGCCAGCTCAACGGGGGGACCCGGCAATCAGCCCCAGCATTTT
15	TRBD2	NA	TRBV5-1	TRBJ2-3	CASSSGLASTDTQYF	TGCGCCAGCAGCTCGGGACTAGCGAGCACAGATACGCAGTATTTT
15	NA	NA	TRBV28	TRBJ2-1	CASSFSRGPYNEQFF	TGTGCCAGCAGTTTTAGCAGGGGCCCCTACAATGAGCAGTTCTTC
13	NA	NA	TRBV6-5	TRBJ1-6	CASSLTEDSPLHF	TGTGCCAGCAGTTTGACTGAGGATTCACCCCTCCACTTT
15	NA	NA	TRBV7-2	TRBJ2-3	CASSLVSSSTDTQYF	TGTGCCAGCAGCTTAGTGTCGTCAAGCACAGATACGCAGTATTTT
14	TRBD1	once	TRBV5-1	TRBJ1-2	CASSLGQGHYGYTF	TGCGCCAGCAGCTTGGGACAGGGACACTATGGCTACACCTTC
15	NA	few	TRBV6-5	TRBJ1-2	CASSYNPGAQDGYTF	TGTGCCAGCAGTTACAACCCCGGGGCACAGGATGGCTACACCTTC